Presented here are 4 T cell receptor beta chains from one specimen sequenced in a study of CD8 T cells in Susac syndrome. With random hexamers, reverse transcription was performed on about 0.5 to 1 ug of RNA. From the immunoSEQ multiplex PCR reads, TCRdb called clonotypes with MiXCR, one entry per CDR3 protein. The sample comprises under 200,000 distinct CDR3 sequences, 93% of which are singletons, and around 0.096% rests with the top ten. Sequenced: CD4+ T cells from PBMCs. All receptors come from a human donor in good health.

A word on this clonotype: An end of the junction differs from the germline gene, which may be a read error. The chain uses TRBV5-1 and TRBJ1-2; TRBD1 might be the D (6 bases). CDR3 size: 13 residues. From germline, CDR1 is SGHRS and CDR2 YFSETQ. DNA of the CDR3: TGTGCCAGCAGCTTAGCACAGGGCTATGGCTACACCTTC. Amino acid sequence: CASSLAQGYGYTF.

The V gene is TRBV5-1, the J gene TRBJ2-7, with 7 bases fitting TRBD1. The junction had 6 bases not matched to a gene; V was cut back by 4 bases and J by 2 bases. CDR1 and CDR2 (germline): SGHRS, YFSETQ. This CDR3 region has 14 residues. CDR3 loop: CASSPDRQTYEQYF. For the CDR3, the DNA is TGCGCCAGCAGCCCGGACAGGCAGACCTACGAGCAGTACTTC.

This chain joins TRBV11-3 and TRBJ2-1, with 13 bases aligning to TRBD2. The CDR3 length is 15 residues. The V gene's germline CDR1 is SGHNT and CDR2 YENEEA. V trimming: 8 bases; J trimming: 5 bases; junction bases outside the gene matches: 6. The CDR3, as DNA: TGTGCCAGCGCCAGGGGACTAGCGGGAAACAATGAGCAGTTCTTC. This sequence encodes CASARGLAGNNEQFF.

This sequence joins TRBV7-9 and TRBJ2-7; no clear D gene. There are 14 residues in the CDR3. Germline loops: CDR1 SEHNR, CDR2 FQNEAQ (reference sequence). V lost 1 base to trimming and J lost 7 bases, with 14 bases between them. CDR3 bases: TGTGCCAGCAGCTTAGAGGGTTCCTCCAGGGAGCAGTACTTC. As protein: CASSLEGSSREQYF. The full variable domain, with the rest looked up from reference TRBV7-9 and TRBJ2-7, is DTGVSQNPRHKITKRGQNVTFRCDPISEHNRLYWYRQTLGQGPEFLTYFQNEAQLEKSRLLSDRFSAERPKGSFSTLEIQRTEQGDSAMYLCASSLEGSSREQYFGPGTRLTVT.